The sequence of this T cell receptor beta chain was determined in a study of T cells after yellow fever vaccination. Study in general: SMART-Seq v4 Ultra Low Input handled preparation of low-cell-number fractions.

The study, taken as a whole, reports: Booster sampling recovered most clones from primary vaccination (96% CD4, 80% to 90% CD8).

TCRdb reanalysed the 5' RACE reads using MiXCR and keeps one entry per CDR3 protein. The data hold 310,000 or so distinct CDR3 sequences, with 6.8% observed a single time. For this clonotype: Its antigen is unidentified.

Sequencing used PBMCs, obtained approximately 40 days after the first yellow fever vaccination. The clonotype originates from a man aged 18-30 years who received the YFV17D yellow fever vaccine.

As DNA, the CDR3 is TGCGCCAGCAGCTTTGACAGGATGGGTAATTCACCCCTCCACTTT. This encodes CASSFDRMGNSPLHF. The rearrangement joins TRBV5-1 to TRBJ1-6; possibly TRBD1 for D (6 bases). Germline CDR1 and CDR2: SGHRS and YFSETQ. CDR3 length equals 15 residues. V dropped 2 bases and J dropped 6 bases, with 12 bases sitting between them.